The rows below give T cell receptor beta chains drawn from one sample of a study of control samples from healthy donors and cancer patients. Assay used: immunoSEQ multiplex PCR; TCRdb lists only in-frame clones, some missing. The sample records some 98,000 clones, 84% being singletons. Source material: PBMCs. The receptors originated from a man between 65 and 79 years old with lung cancer. Each CDR3 is given with its conserved first and last residue. D genes are given only for firm matches. Size is stated for part of the rows, as once, few or many counts, or as a class when the clone is expanded.

V: TRBV7-9; D: TRBD1; length: 15; size: .; J: TRBJ1-4; CDR3: CASSSGAGGNEKLFF; DNA: TGTGCCAGCAGCTCCGGCGCAGGGGGTAATGAAAAACTGTTTTTT
V: TRBV30; D: .; length: 13; size: .; J: TRBJ1-4; CDR3: CAWSRGGNEKLFF; DNA: TGTGCCTGGAGTCGAGGGGGGAATGAAAAACTGTTTTTT
V: TRBV19; D: .; length: 17; size: .; J: TRBJ1-2; CDR3: CASSIPAGRVDNYGYTF; DNA: TGTGCCAGTAGTATCCCCGCGGGCAGGGTTGATAACTATGGCTACACCTTC
V: TRBV5-8; D: .; length: 10; size: .; J: TRBJ2-3; CDR3: CASSFGTQYF; DNA: TGTGCCAGCAGCTTCGGTACGCAGTATTTT
V: TRBV5-5; D: TRBD1; length: 16; size: few; J: TRBJ2-2; CDR3: CASSLDGTGIPGELFF; DNA: TGTGCCAGCAGCTTGGATGGGACAGGGATCCCCGGGGAGCTGTTTTTT
V: TRBV5-5; D: TRBD1; length: 15; size: .; J: TRBJ1-1; CDR3: CASSPLTGANTEAFF; DNA: TGTGCCAGCAGCCCACTTACAGGGGCGAACACTGAAGCTTTCTTT
V: TRBV11-2; D: TRBD1; length: 15; size: .; J: TRBJ2-1; CDR3: CASSYRDRSPNEQFF; DNA: TGTGCCAGCAGCTACCGGGACAGGTCACCGAATGAGCAGTTCTTC
V: TRBV7-9; D: TRBD2; length: 15; size: .; J: TRBJ2-3; CDR3: CASSLASGGTDTQYF; DNA: TGTGCCAGCAGCTTAGCGAGCGGGGGCACAGATACGCAGTATTTT
V: TRBV10-1; D: .; length: 14; size: .; J: TRBJ2-3; CDR3: CASRAAGGGDTQYF; DNA: TGCGCCAGCAGGGCTGCCGGGGGCGGAGATACGCAGTATTTT
V: TRBV12-5; D: .; length: 13; size: .; J: TRBJ1-2; CDR3: CASGLESGYGYTF; DNA: TGTGCTAGTGGTTTGGAGTCTGGGTACGGCTACACCTTC
V: TRBV7-2; D: .; length: 16; size: .; J: TRBJ2-7; CDR3: CASSLASGAPGGEQYF; DNA: TGTGCCAGCAGCTTAGCTTCCGGGGCCCCAGGAGGGGAGCAGTACTTC